This TCR beta chain was recovered during a study of beta chain features in type 1 diabetes. The whole isolated RNA underwent reverse transcription, so sequencing captured expressed TCRB transcripts. The method was immunoSEQ multiplex PCR; TCRdb's version includes in-frame clones alone and lacks a portion of them. The sample has 550,000 to 850,000 clones; about an eighth are singletons. This CDR3 has 15 amino acids. Trimming cost V 4 bases and J 1 base, with 14 bases left between them. Looked up from germline, CDR1 is SGDLS and CDR2 is YYNGEE. Study-wide findings and caveats: Patients with type 1 diabetes showed fewer VDJ junction insertions and more deletions. Among all four CD4+ subsets, Type 1 diabetes patients had TCRB CDR3s that were moderately but significantly shorter. Naive, central memory and Treg TCRB repertoires seemed to resemble each other more closely in patients than they did in healthy donors.

This clone showed up just a few times. As yet, its antigen is unknown. The single heparinised draw taken from each donor contained about 100 mL of blood on average. Cells sorted by CD45RO/CCR7/CD25/CD127/CD95/CD27 comprised CD4+ naive, central memory, regulatory and stem cell-like memory cells. This sequence joins TRBV9 and TRBJ1-1, with a weak D call TRBD1 (5 bases). The source of this sequence is a man younger than 30 with type 1 diabetes. Sequenced input: naive CD4+ T cells from blood. The CDR3 nucleotides read TGTGCCAGCAGCCGCGGATCCGGGGCGAACACTGAAGCTTTCTTT. Protein sequence: CASSRGSGANTEAFF. The full variable domain, in which reference TRBV9 and TRBJ1-1 provide the parts outside the CDR3, is DSGVTQTPKHLITATGQRVTLRCSPRSGDLSVYWYQQSLDQGLQFLIQYYNGEERAKGNILERFSAQQFPDLHSELNLSSLELGDSALYFCASSRGSGANTEAFFGQGTRLTVV.